This T cell receptor beta chain was profiled in a study of blood T cell repertoires in COVID-19. CDR1 and CDR2 (germline): MNHNY, SVGAGI (reference sequence). Trimming stripped 0 bases from V and 6 bases from J, with 12 bases between. This CDR3 has 15 amino acids. In the original analysis: Counts of nucleated cells, estimated from reference gene primer amplification, were obtained. The protocol was immunoSEQ multiplex PCR, while the TCRdb copy is restricted to in-frame clones and leaves out a portion. V, J and clone size are taken as reported in that table, and D and trimming were inferred from the DNA itself. Among 70,000 to 90,000 clones listed, approximately 80% were seen once.

The receptor was derived from a human donor in a cohort sampled during active COVID-19. J is TRBJ2-1 and V is TRBV6-6; D is undetermined. The sample was peripheral blood. This CDR3 is CASSYSPKPGNEQFF. Here the CDR3 DNA reads TGTGCCAGCAGTTACTCGCCTAAGCCCGGCAATGAGCAGTTCTTC.